The 5 T cell receptor beta chains below all came from one sample that was sequenced in a study of T-cell reconstitution after alpha-beta-depleted transplantation in children. Preparation of the TCRbeta library was carried out with unique molecular identifiers. From the PCR reads, TCRdb called clonotypes with MiXCR, one entry per CDR3 protein. The sample has approximately 220,000 distinct CDR3 sequences; over 15% are singletons. The specimen comprised PBMCs, mostly from graft donor cells, sampled 360 days after TCRalphabeta/CD19-depleted stem cell transplant. All receptors derive from a male patient between 2 and 9 years old who had a stem cell transplant for acute lymphoblastic leukemia, so the T cells may come from the graft donor.

This clonotype was seen more than once but under ten times. This chain uses TRBV5-6 with TRBJ2-7; D possibly corresponds to TRBD1 (5 bases). V was clipped by 3 bases and J by 0 bases, with 13 bases between them. The CDR3 sequence is 15 residues long. The germline CDR1 and CDR2 sequences are SGHDT and YYEEEE. In DNA, the CDR3 is TGTGCCAGCAGCTCCCGACAGACGAGCTCCTACGAGCAGTACTTC. It translates to CASSSRQTSSYEQYF.

The chain couples TRBV11-1 to TRBJ1-1; possibly TRBD1 for D (5 bases). Trimming removed 5 bases at V and 5 bases at J, with 18 bases between. There are 15 residues in the CDR3. CDR1 is SGHAT and CDR2 is FQDESV in the germline V gene (reference sequence). The CDR3 loop is CASSPPIQGGTEAFF. The CDR3, as DNA: TGTGCCAGCAGCCCCCCAATCCAGGGAGGGACTGAAGCTTTCTTT. Complete variable domain (other parts from reference TRBV11-1 and TRBJ1-1): EAEVAQSPRYKITEKSQAVAFWCDPISGHATLYWYRQILGQGPELLVQFQDESVVDDSQLPKDRFSAERLKGVDSTLKIQPAELGDSAMYLCASSPPIQGGTEAFFGQGTRLTVV.

In its sample, this clonotype was seen a few times. The V call is TRBV10-1, the J call TRBJ2-7; 12 bases agree with TRBD1. With 6 bases clipped from V and 7 bases from J, the junction kept 10 bases outside the gene matches. CDR3 length equals 15 residues. Germline loops: CDR1 WNHNN, CDR2 SYGVQD (reference sequence). Here the CDR3 reads CASSEGTGGSREQYF. The CDR3 DNA is TGCGCCAGCAGCGAAGGGACAGGGGGCTCGAGGGAGCAGTACTTC.

The sample holds many counts of this clonotype. This chain joins TRBV5-1 and TRBJ2-1; no definite D call. V gave up 0 bases and J gave up 10 bases, with 11 bases separating them. The CDR3 consists of 13 residues. The germline V gene has CDR1 SGHRS and CDR2 YFSETQ. This chain's CDR3 is CASSLGSGWEQFF. The CDR3 DNA sequence: TGCGCCAGCAGCTTGGGTTCTGGCTGGGAGCAGTTCTTC. The variable domain in full, with the rest retrieved from reference TRBV5-1 and TRBJ2-1, is KAGVTQTPRYLIKTRGQQVTLSCSPISGHRSVSWYQQTPGQGLQFLFEYFSETQRNKGNFPGRFSGRQFSNSRSEMNVSTLELGDSALYLCASSLGSGWEQFFGPGTRLTVL.

The rearrangement joins TRBV7-8 to TRBJ1-5; D unresolved. With 4 bases removed from V and 3 bases from J, the gap between germline ends came to 16 bases. From germline, CDR1 is SGHVS and CDR2 FQNEAQ. This CDR3 region has 16 residues. CDR3 loop: CASSSRRTLHNQPQHF. CDR3 DNA: TGTGCCAGCAGCTCCCGGAGGACCCTACACAATCAGCCCCAGCATTTT.